These T cell receptor beta chains were read from a single sample in a study of T cells after posttransplantation cyclophosphamide. Only in-frame clones appear in the TCRdb table, and some are missing; sequencing was by immunoSEQ multiplex PCR. The sample has under 40,000 clones; around nine tenths are singletons. The sample was naive CD4+ T cells sorted from blood. These receptors came from a man younger than 40 in good health and a related stem cell transplant donor. CDR3s include the opening cysteine and the closing phenylalanine or tryptophan. D genes are given only for firm matches. Some rows mark clone size as missing; the rest say once, few, many or name a class of expanded clone.

-	TRBV5-1	TRBJ1-6	-	CASSSEGRGSNSPLHF	TGCGCCAGCAGCTCAGAGGGGCGGGGGTCTAATTCACCCCTCCACTTT
TRBD2	TRBV27	TRBJ2-5	-	CASSSLGLAGAETQYF	TGTGCCAGCAGTTCCTTAGGACTAGCGGGGGCCGAGACCCAGTACTTC
-	TRBV6-4	TRBJ1-2	once	CASSEGAPTNYGYTF	TGTGCCAGCAGTGAGGGGGCACCGACGAACTATGGCTACACCTTC
TRBD1	TRBV5-4	TRBJ1-2	-	CASSSTGAIIYGYTF	TGTGCCAGCAGCTCAACAGGGGCCATTATCTATGGCTACACCTTC
TRBD2	TRBV7-3	TRBJ2-4	-	CASSPTTGLENIQYF	TGTGCCAGCAGCCCGACTACGGGACTAGAAAACATTCAGTACTTC
TRBD1	TRBV7-9	TRBJ2-5	-	CASSLQTGGAETQYF	TGTGCCAGCAGCTTACAAACAGGGGGCGCTGAGACCCAGTACTTC
-	TRBV2	TRBJ2-2	once	CASRRAANTGELFF	TGTGCCAGCCGGCGGGCAGCGAACACCGGGGAGCTGTTTTTT
TRBD2	TRBV9	TRBJ2-7	-	CASSVEAGGPYEQYF	TGTGCCAGCAGCGTAGAGGCGGGGGGGCCCTACGAGCAGTACTTC
-	TRBV18	TRBJ2-7	-	CASSLSRFADEQYF	TGTGCCAGCTCACTCTCGAGATTCGCCGACGAGCAGTACTTC
TRBD1	TRBV7-6	TRBJ2-5	-	CASSLGTGVRETQYF	TGTGCCAGCAGCCTCGGGACAGGGGTTCGGGAGACCCAGTACTTC
TRBD1	TRBV5-1	TRBJ2-2	-	CASSLRGQAANTGELFF	TGCGCCAGCAGCCTGCGTGGACAGGCGGCGAACACCGGGGAGCTGTTTTTT
-	TRBV6-6	TRBJ1-5	-	CASNNREGNQPQHF	TGTGCCAGCAACAACAGGGAAGGCAATCAGCCCCAGCATTTT
TRBD1	TRBV28	TRBJ1-5	-	CASNTQGQGAGQPQHF	TGTGCCAGCAATACCCAAGGACAGGGGGCAGGTCAGCCCCAGCATTTT
TRBD1	TRBV6-1	TRBJ2-7	once	CASRETGLYEQYF	TGTGCCAGCAGGGAGACAGGGTTATACGAGCAGTACTTC
-	TRBV6-1	TRBJ1-5	-	CATAVAGSNQPQHF	TGTGCCACCGCCGTCGCCGGGAGCAATCAGCCCCAGCATTTT
TRBD1	TRBV5-1	TRBJ1-6	once	CASSLGGGRGYNSPLHF	TGCGCCAGCAGCTTAGGAGGGGGCAGGGGTTATAATTCACCCCTCCACTTT
TRBD1	TRBV18	TRBJ1-4	-	CASSPRGQGVGKLFF	TGTGCCAGCTCACCACGGGGACAGGGGGTCGGAAAACTGTTTTTT
TRBD1	TRBV29-1	TRBJ2-7	-	CSVAFRDRDFLRQYF	TGCAGCGTTGCGTTCAGGGACAGGGACTTCCTTAGGCAGTACTTC
TRBD1	TRBV29-1	TRBJ2-3	once	CSVMTGGRADTQYF	TGCAGCGTAATGACAGGGGGCAGGGCAGATACGCAGTATTTT
TRBD1	TRBV4-1	TRBJ1-4	-	CASSQTGTGGEKLFF	TGCGCCAGCAGCCAGACCGGGACAGGGGGTGAAAAACTGTTTTTT
-	TRBV5-1	TRBJ1-1	-	CASSLLPGNTEAFF	TGCGCCAGCAGCCTTCTTCCAGGGAACACTGAAGCTTTCTTT
-	TRBV9	TRBJ2-7	-	CASSVGPSGMYEQYF	TGTGCCAGCAGCGTGGGCCCCTCGGGAATGTACGAGCAGTACTTC
-	TRBV15	TRBJ1-2	-	CATSSEQGANYGYTF	TGTGCCACCAGCAGTGAACAGGGAGCTAACTATGGCTACACCTTC
-	TRBV5-1	TRBJ1-1	-	CASSLAPEANTEAFF	TGCGCCAGCAGCTTGGCCCCTGAGGCGAACACTGAAGCTTTCTTT
-	TRBV6-5	TRBJ1-1	-	CASSYVQGQLGTEAFF	TGTGCCAGCAGTTACGTCCAGGGCCAGCTTGGGACTGAAGCTTTCTTT
TRBD1	TRBV5-1	TRBJ2-1	-	CAAGGTGGDEQFF	TGCGCCGCAGGGGGGACAGGGGGCGATGAGCAGTTCTTC
TRBD1	TRBV5-1	TRBJ1-1	-	CASSSTTGAMNTEAFF	TGCGCCAGCAGCTCCACGACAGGGGCCATGAACACTGAAGCTTTCTTT
TRBD1	TRBV5-5	TRBJ2-5	-	CASSREDREETQYF	TGTGCCAGCAGCCGGGAAGACAGGGAAGAGACCCAGTACTTC
-	TRBV28	TRBJ2-1	-	CASLKGGGPHNEQFF	TGTGCCAGCTTGAAAGGGGGGGGGCCACACAATGAGCAGTTCTTC
TRBD1	TRBV12-5	TRBJ2-7	-	CASGLVLGQGSYEQYF	TGTGCTAGTGGTTTGGTACTTGGACAGGGTTCCTACGAGCAGTACTTC
TRBD1	TRBV6-5	TRBJ1-1	-	CASSAYWTGGTEAFF	TGTGCCAGCAGTGCGTATTGGACAGGGGGCACTGAAGCTTTCTTT
-	TRBV11-2	TRBJ1-6	-	CASSLGRGYNSPLHF	TGTGCCAGCAGCCTGGGCCGGGGATATAATTCACCCCTCCACTTT
-	TRBV5-4	TRBJ2-7	-	CASSLLQGPYEQYF	TGTGCCAGCAGCTTACTACAGGGTCCCTACGAGCAGTACTTC
-	TRBV6-6	TRBJ1-5	-	CASSYSLGLNQPQHF	TGTGCCAGCAGTTACTCCCTGGGGCTCAATCAGCCCCAGCATTTT
TRBD1	TRBV28	TRBJ2-6	-	CASSLPRTGAFSGANVLTF	TGTGCCAGCAGTTTACCCCGGACAGGGGCCTTCTCTGGGGCCAACGTCCTGACTTTC
-	TRBV4-3	TRBJ1-6	once	CASSQEGSGRVYGSPLHF	TGCGCCAGCAGCCAAGAGGGTTCCGGCAGGGTGTATGGATCACCCCTCCACTTT
TRBD1	TRBV27	TRBJ2-3	-	CASSLVGQGGYTDTQYF	TGTGCCAGCAGTTTAGTAGGACAGGGGGGTTACACAGATACGCAGTATTTT
-	TRBV11-2	TRBJ1-4	-	CASSLDSGLSNEKLFF	TGTGCCAGCAGCTTAGATTCGGGACTGAGTAATGAAAAACTGTTTTTT
-	TRBV21-1	TRBJ2-7	-	CASSPPTGGAYEQYF	TGTGCCAGCAGCCCCCCCACCGGGGGGGCCTACGAGCAGTACTTC
-	TRBV5-8	TRBJ1-1	-	CASSLLDSRKWDTEAFF	TGTGCCAGCAGCTTACTCGACTCCCGGAAATGGGACACTGAAGCTTTCTTT
TRBD1	TRBV5-4	TRBJ2-3	-	CASSPGQGRGTDTQYF	TGTGCCAGCAGCCCGGGACAGGGAAGGGGCACAGATACGCAGTATTTT
-	TRBV4-1	TRBJ1-2	-	CASRQTGGEYGYTF	TGCGCCAGCAGACAGACCGGGGGAGAATATGGCTACACCTTC
-	TRBV5-5	TRBJ2-5	-	CASSLPRSQETQYF	TGTGCCAGCAGCTTGCCCCGTTCCCAAGAGACCCAGTACTTC
-	TRBV5-1	TRBJ2-1	-	CASRARLGDEQFF	TGCGCCAGCAGGGCTCGTCTAGGGGATGAGCAGTTCTTC
-	TRBV5-1	TRBJ2-7	-	CASSLNSGASYEQYF	TGCGCCAGCAGCTTAAATTCAGGGGCCTCCTACGAGCAGTACTTC
TRBD1	TRBV7-8	TRBJ1-6	-	CASSLDRGLSPLHF	TGTGCCAGCAGCTTGGACAGGGGTTTATCACCCCTCCACTTT
-	TRBV7-2	TRBJ1-5	-	CASSPGGNQPQHF	TGTGCCAGCAGCCCGGGAGGGAATCAGCCCCAGCATTTT
TRBD1	TRBV29-1	TRBJ1-5	-	CSVEGGQGSDSNQPQHF	TGCAGCGTTGAAGGAGGACAGGGGAGCGATAGCAATCAGCCCCAGCATTTT